The clone carrying this T cell receptor (beta chain) appeared once. The record originates from a study of blood T cell repertoires in COVID-19. The wider study: Acute-phase and convalescent COVID-19 samples originated in the United States, Italy and Spain. From T cells, B-cell-depleted T cells, or PBMCs came the material, which was cDNA or gDNA.

Per the study methods: By means of reference gene primer amplification, nucleated cell counts were estimated. Data came from immunoSEQ multiplex PCR; TCRdb stores just in-frame clones and leaves some out. For V, J and clone size, that table is used; D and trimming come from the DNA. The sample has some 150,000 clones, roughly 90% seen once. The sequenced sample was peripheral blood. This clonotype originated in a man in his 60s with acute or convalescent COVID-19.

CDR3 in amino acids: CASSFHHEQYF. In DNA, the CDR3 is TGTGCCAGCAGCTTTCATCACGAGCAGTACTTC. The chain couples TRBV5-6 to TRBJ2-7, with D hard to call. CDR1 and CDR2 (germline): SGHDT, YYEEEE. Deletions cut 2 bases from V and 5 bases from J, with 5 bases between. The CDR3 spans 11 residues.